This T cell receptor (beta chain) was captured in a study of T and B cells in COVID-19 patients. General study points: Clonality of TRB repertoires was high in active COVID-19; recovery brought above-healthy diversity and richness.

Sample share makes this clonotype medium-sized (0.01 to 0.1%). Its antigen remains unidentified. Each TRB amplification used about 220-500 ng of genomic DNA from blood. BIOMED2 TRB-A/B primer pools were used in multiplex TRB PCR. MiXCR was run by TCRdb on the multiplex PCR reads, yielding one entry per CDR3 protein. The data hold some 8,000 distinct CDR3 sequences, with roughly 23% observed a single time. V dropped 5 bases and J dropped 3; count of bases not matched to a gene: 12. CDR1 KGHSH and CDR2 LQKENI come from the germline V gene. The CDR3 totals 17 residues. Sequencing used blood. The rearrangement uses TRBV18 and TRBJ2-3; the match to TRBD1 covers 9 bases. This clonotype originated in a human donor who had recovered from COVID-19. The CDR3 nucleotides read TGTGCCAGCTCAGTACTACGGGGGACAGGGTGGACAGATACGCAGTATTTT. It codes for CASSVLRGTGWTDTQYF.